This is a list of T cell receptor beta chains from one sample in a study of blood T cell repertoires in COVID-19. Sequencing was performed with immunoSEQ multiplex PCR; in TCRdb, only in-frame clones are kept and a portion is missing. The sample consists of 95,000 to 150,000 clones, roughly four fifths of them appearing once. Sequenced sample: peripheral blood. The source of these receptors is a human donor in a cohort sampled during active COVID-19. Each CDR3 is given with its conserved first and last residue. The order of the fields is J gene, clone size, V gene, D gene, CDR3 protein, CDR3 DNA. A D gene is named only where the DNA matches it firmly. The size of a clone is reported for some rows only, either as once, few or many, or as a class for expanded clones.

TRBJ2-3 | - | TRBV19 | TRBD2 | CASSISGGTTDTQYF | TGTGCCAGTAGTATCAGCGGGGGGACCACAGATACGCAGTATTTT
TRBJ2-7 | - | TRBV6-1 | - | CASSEYTYEQYF | TGTGCCAGCAGTGAGTACACCTACGAGCAGTACTTC
TRBJ2-5 | few | TRBV2 | TRBD1 | CASARRGQSVETQYF | TGTGCCAGCGCCAGAAGGGGACAGAGCGTAGAGACCCAGTACTTC
TRBJ2-3 | - | TRBV5-1 | TRBD2 | CASSLGTSGGTDTQYF | TGCGCCAGCAGCTTAGGGACTAGCGGGGGCACAGATACGCAGTATTTT
TRBJ2-7 | - | TRBV11-2 | - | CASSLVAHSYEQYF | TGTGCCAGCAGCTTAGTAGCGCACTCCTACGAGCAGTACTTC
TRBJ1-4 | - | TRBV3-1/TRBV3-2 | - | CASSQRGGPLNEKLFF | TGTGCCAGCAGCCAAAGGGGGGGACCCCTTAATGAAAAACTGTTTTTT
TRBJ2-6 | - | TRBV2 | TRBD1 | CASTRTGSQGGANVLTF | TGTGCCAGCACGAGGACAGGGAGCCAGGGAGGGGCCAACGTCCTGACTTTC
TRBJ1-2 | few | TRBV7-8 | TRBD1 | CASGTGLFYGYTF | TGTGCCAGCGGGACAGGGCTTTTTTATGGCTACACCTTC
TRBJ1-4 | - | TRBV7-7 | TRBD1 | CASSPGTGLNEKLFF | TGTGCCAGCAGCCCCGGGACAGGGCTTAATGAAAAACTGTTTTTT
TRBJ1-5 | once | TRBV6-5 | TRBD1 | CASRDRGLSNQPQHF | TGTGCCAGCAGGGACAGGGGTCTTAGCAATCAGCCCCAGCATTTT
TRBJ1-3 | - | TRBV19 | TRBD1 | CASSTRTGGPGNTIYF | TGTGCCAGTAGTACTCGGACAGGGGGTCCTGGAAACACCATATATTTT
TRBJ2-3 | - | TRBV14 | TRBD1 | CASSHPWDRAVDTQYF | TGTGCCAGCAGCCATCCGTGGGACAGGGCTGTGGATACGCAGTATTTT
TRBJ2-7 | - | TRBV11-2 | - | CASSLGPRGEQYF | TGTGCCAGCAGCTTAGGGCCCAGGGGCGAGCAGTACTTC
TRBJ2-5 | once | TRBV7-2 | TRBD1 | CASSNGQGARETQYF | TGTGCCAGCAGCAATGGACAGGGAGCAAGAGAGACCCAGTACTTC
TRBJ1-1 | - | TRBV7-9 | - | CASSLVAIEAFF | TGTGCCAGCAGCTTAGTGGCCATTGAAGCTTTCTTT
TRBJ2-7 | - | TRBV2 | TRBD2 | CASSLPPGGSYEQYF | TGTGCCAGCAGCCTACCCCCGGGGGGGTCCTACGAGCAGTACTTC
TRBJ2-2 | - | TRBV6-5 | - | CATVKNRGELFF | TGTGCCACCGTTAAAAACAGGGGGGAGCTGTTTTTT
TRBJ2-7 | - | TRBV6-6 | - | CASSNTYEQYF | TGTGCCAGCAGTAACACGTACGAGCAGTACTTC
TRBJ2-2 | - | TRBV3-1/TRBV3-2 | TRBD1 | CASSIRTGVHTGELFF | TGTGCCAGCTCTATAAGGACAGGGGTCCACACCGGGGAGCTGTTTTTT
TRBJ2-5 | once | TRBV14 | - | CASSQAYGSLLPQETQYF | TGTGCCAGCAGCCAAGCTTACGGGTCCTTACTACCTCAAGAGACCCAGTACTTC
TRBJ2-5 | - | TRBV7-2 | TRBD2 | CASGTSGGNLQETQYF | TGTGCCAGTGGGACTAGCGGGGGGAACCTGCAAGAGACCCAGTACTTC
TRBJ2-6 | - | TRBV5-1 | - | CASSLVAVRGFGANVLTF | TGCGCCAGCAGCTTGGTAGCCGTCAGGGGATTTGGGGCCAACGTCCTGACTTTC
TRBJ1-5 | - | TRBV7-6 | TRBD1 | CASSSDRGQRSNQPQHF | TGTGCCAGCAGTTCGGACAGGGGGCAAAGGAGCAATCAGCCCCAGCATTTT
TRBJ2-1 | - | TRBV20-1 | - | CSVAGEGQFF | TGCAGTGTTGCAGGGGAAGGGCAGTTCTTC